A selection of T cell receptor beta chains follows, all from one sample in a study of T cells in Graves' hyperthyroidism and ophthalmopathy. TCRdb called the multiplex PCR reads again in MiXCR, with one record for every CDR3 protein. This table has hundreds of thousands of distinct CDR3 sequences, about a third appearing once. The material sequenced was blood. These receptors were collected from a woman aged 40 to 50 with Graves' hyperthyroidism. Each CDR3 is given with its conserved first and last residue. The D gene is left open where the match is weak. A clone size is listed for some rows: how often the clone was seen (once, few, many), or a class if it is expanded.

>TRBV7-2|TRBJ2-2|NA|NA
CASSLSPTRELFF
TGTGCCAGCAGCTTAAGCCCCACGCGGGAGCTGTTTTTT
>TRBV7-2|TRBJ2-1|NA|NA
CASSWSGSNEQFF
TGTGCCAGCAGCTGGTCAGGGTCGAATGAGCAGTTCTTC
>TRBV7-2|TRBJ1-3|many|NA
CASSPPTVVGNTIYF
TGTGCCAGCAGCCCCCCGACAGTTGTCGGAAACACCATATATTTT
>TRBV6-6|TRBJ1-1|NA|NA
CASSYGALTEAFF
TGTGCCAGCAGTTACGGGGCACTCACTGAAGCTTTCTTT
>TRBV5-1|TRBJ1-2|NA|TRBD1
CASSLGTGGFGDGYTF
TGCGCCAGCAGCTTGGGGACAGGGGGCTTCGGCGACGGCTACACCTTC
>TRBV12-3/TRBV12-4|TRBJ1-3|NA|NA
CASSQESNTIYF
TGTGCCAGCAGCCAAGAGAGTAACACCATATATTTT
>TRBV5-1|TRBJ2-5|few|NA
CASTPGLLKETQYF
TGCGCCAGCACACCGGGACTCTTGAAAGAGACCCAGTACTTC
>TRBV12-5|TRBJ1-1|NA|NA
CASAHPGGTAFF
TGTGCTAGTGCTCACCCGGGAGGGACGGCTTTCTTT
>TRBV27|TRBJ1-6|NA|NA
CASTVWSGRYNSPLHF
TGTGCCAGCACCGTATGGTCGGGACGGTATAATTCACCCCTCCACTTT
>TRBV7-9|TRBJ1-6|NA|NA
CASSLERGREAGSPLHF
TGTGCCAGCAGCTTAGAAAGAGGCAGGGAGGCTGGGTCACCCCTCCACTTT
>TRBV28|TRBJ2-5|NA|TRBD2
CASSLNGGGSQETQYF
TGTGCCAGCAGTTTAAACGGGGGAGGGAGTCAAGAGACCCAGTACTTC
>TRBV29-1|TRBJ2-3|NA|NA
CSVGTRNTQYF
TGCAGCGTTGGGACTCGAAATACGCAGTATTTT
>TRBV4-2|TRBJ1-5|many|NA
CASSQGEGWQPQHF
TGTGCCAGCAGCCAAGGGGAGGGATGGCAGCCCCAGCATTTT
>TRBV9|TRBJ2-7|many|TRBD2
CASSVEAGGTYEQYF
TGTGCCAGCAGCGTAGAGGCGGGGGGGACCTACGAGCAGTACTTC
>TRBV10-2|TRBJ1-1|NA|NA
CASRARATDPAFF
TGCGCCAGCAGGGCCAGGGCGACAGACCCAGCTTTCTTT
>TRBV6-5|TRBJ1-5|NA|NA
CASSYSGGAGQPQHF
TGTGCCAGCAGTTACTCGGGGGGAGCTGGACAGCCCCAGCATTTT
>TRBV7-9|TRBJ2-7|NA|NA
CAILQGRNEQYF
TGTGCCATATTACAGGGGAGGAACGAGCAGTACTTC
>TRBV4-1|TRBJ1-4|NA|NA
CASSRGGAATNEKLFF
TGCGCCAGCAGCCGTGGGGGAGCGGCAACTAATGAAAAACTGTTTTTT
>TRBV12-3/TRBV12-4|TRBJ2-7|NA|NA
CASSLRGKDEQYF
TGTGCCAGCAGTTTAAGGGGTAAAGACGAGCAGTACTTC
>TRBV12-3/TRBV12-4|TRBJ1-3|NA|NA
CASTPLESGNTIYF
TGTGCCAGCACCCCTCTTGAATCTGGAAACACCATATATTTT
>TRBV10-3|TRBJ2-2|NA|TRBD1
CANRTTGAVGELFF
TGTGCCAACAGGACGACAGGGGCGGTCGGGGAGCTGTTTTTT
>TRBV15|TRBJ2-7|few|NA
CATRQNQGKSYEQYF
TGTGCCACCAGACAAAATCAGGGGAAATCCTACGAGCAGTACTTC
>TRBV6-5|TRBJ1-2|many|NA
CASSDRGGYGYTF
TGTGCCAGCAGTGACCGCGGCGGCTATGGCTACACCTTC
>TRBV7-3|TRBJ1-1|once|NA
CASSYSRTRGGRTEAFF
TGTGCCAGCAGTTACTCCCGGACAAGGGGAGGAAGGACTGAAGCTTTCTTT